The T cell receptor beta chain described here comes from a study of blood T cell repertoires in COVID-19. On the study more broadly: PBMCs, B-cell-depleted T cells, or T cells provided the cDNA or gDNA that made up the material.

V lost 6 bases to trimming and J lost 11 bases; unmatched junction nucleotides: 7. The CDR3 sequence is 13 residues long. Germline CDR1 reads MNHEY; CDR2 reads SVGAGI. Original processing notes: Counts of nucleated cells, estimated from reference gene primer amplification, were obtained. Clones were sequenced by immunoSEQ multiplex PCR, and TCRdb holds only the in-frame ones, with some missing. V and J calls and clone size come straight from that table; D and trimming were deduced from the DNA. This table has roughly 60,000 clones, roughly nine tenths appearing once. The rearrangement uses TRBV6-5 and TRBJ1-1, with 12 bases that match TRBD1. The sequencing sample was made of peripheral blood. The sequence was collected from a human donor with acute or convalescent COVID-19. The donor label of this sample is uncertain. The CDR3 sequence: CASSSPGQGAAFF. The CDR3 DNA reads TGTGCCAGCAGCTCGCCGGGACAGGGGGCGGCTTTCTTT.